These 31 T cell receptor beta chains originate from one sample sequenced in a study of memory CD4+ T cells and cytomegalovirus serostatus. The sort gate was single viable CD3+CD4+CD8-CD45RO+ cells for memory CD4+ T cells. The protocol was immunoSEQ multiplex PCR, while the TCRdb copy is restricted to in-frame clones and leaves out a portion. This sample yields about 56,000 clones, of which over 70% are seen a single time; over 2% belongs to the top ten. What was sequenced was memory CD4+ T cells from blood. Receptor source: an adult in good health and CMV-seropositive.

The sample holds a few counts of this clone. CDR3 sequence reads: CAWNYGTGGIYGYTF. The CDR3 region has the DNA TGTGCCTGGAATTACGGGACAGGGGGCATCTATGGCTACACCTTC. This chain uses TRBV30 with TRBJ1-2; 12 bases are shared with TRBD1. The germline gives CDR1 GTSNPN, CDR2 SVGIG (reference sequence). This CDR3 is built from 15 residues. Germline trimming cut 4 bases from V and 4 bases from J; bases unmatched to any gene: 7. Looking up the rest from reference TRBV30 and TRBJ1-2 gives the full variable domain: SQTIHQWPATLVQPVGSPLSLECTVEGTSNPNLYWYRQAAGRGLQLLFYSVGIGQISSEVPQNLSASRPQDRQFILSSKKLLLSDSGFYLCAWNYGTGGIYGYTFGSGTRLTVV.

The chain carries TRBV7-8 and TRBJ2-7, with 9 bases fitting TRBD2. Germline-derived CDR1 and CDR2 are SGHVS and FQNEAQ. The CDR3 loop spans 14 amino acids. Trimming cost V 7 bases and J 5 bases; bases outside gene matches: 9. The CDR3 loop is CASKGREGDHEQYF. CDR3 in DNA: TGTGCCAGCAAGGGGCGGGAGGGAGACCACGAGCAGTACTTC.

This clone has just one count. This chain joins TRBV2 and TRBJ2-1; 9 bases match TRBD1. J gave up 8 bases and V 6 bases, and 8 bases lay outside the gene matches. Germline loops: CDR1 SNHLY, CDR2 FYNNEI. This CDR3 is 14 amino acids long. The CDR3 is CASRTTGGGYEQFF. CDR3 in DNA: TGTGCCAGCAGAACTACAGGGGGCGGCTATGAGCAGTTCTTC.

The rearrangement joins TRBV29-1 to TRBJ2-3; 8 bases map to TRBD2. V shed 4 bases, J shed 6 bases, and the junction held 9 bases outside the gene matches. The germline V gene has CDR1 SQVTM and CDR2 ANQGSEA. The CDR3 is 14 amino acids. The CDR3 sequence: CSVVFGRVFDTQYF. The CDR3 DNA sequence: TGCAGCGTTGTTTTCGGGAGGGTCTTTGATACGCAGTATTTT.

To note about this clone: Other DNA sequences from this sample encode an identical CDR3 as well. The gene calls are TRBV18 and TRBJ2-1; 12 nucleotides agree with TRBD2. Germline CDR1 is KGHSH and CDR2 is LQKENI. J was trimmed by 7 bases and V by 2 bases; bases with no gene match: 3. The CDR3 loop spans 15 amino acids. Here the CDR3 reads CASSPGLAGRNEQFF. The CDR3, as DNA: TGTGCCAGCTCACCAGGACTAGCGGGACGGAATGAGCAGTTCTTC. The variable domain in full, completed from reference TRBV18 and TRBJ2-1, reads NAGVMQNPRHLVRRRGQEARLRCSPMKGHSHVYWYRQLPEEGLKFMVYLQKENIIDESGMPKERFSAEFPKEGPSILRIQQVVRGDSAAYFCASSPGLAGRNEQFFGPGTRLTVL.

CDR3 loop: CASSYSREATNEKLFF. DNA of the CDR3: TGTGCCAGCAGTTACTCGAGGGAGGCAACTAATGAAAAACTGTTTTTT. V and J are TRBV6-5 and TRBJ1-4; D gene uncertain. V was trimmed by 0 bases and J by 0 bases, leaving 8 bases between them. This CDR3 comprises 16 residues. Germline CDR1 and CDR2: MNHEY and SVGAGI.

The V and J genes are TRBV7-8 and TRBJ1-4, with 7 bases aligning to TRBD1. Trimming removed 5 bases from V and 10 bases from J; junction bases left unmatched: 10. CDR3 length: 14 residues. The germline CDR1 and CDR2 sequences are SGHVS and FQNEAQ. Written as DNA, the CDR3 is TGTGCCAGCAGCGGACCTCGGACAGGAGGAAAACTGTTTTTT. Protein: CASSGPRTGGKLFF.

The chain couples TRBV11-3 to TRBJ1-4, with D tentatively TRBD1 (5 bases). V shed 5 bases and J shed 5 bases, with 9 bases lying between them. Germline V CDR1 and CDR2: SGHNT, YENEEA. There are 13 residues in the CDR3. DNA of the CDR3: TGTGCCAGCAGCCCGGGACCAAATGAAAAACTGTTTTTT. Its translation: CASSPGPNEKLFF.

The chain uses TRBV14 and TRBJ1-1, with D possibly matching TRBD1 (5 bases). Between the trimmed V and J ends, which lost 5 bases and 0 bases, there was a span of 7 bases. Germline V gene data show CDR1 as SGHDN and CDR2 as FVKESK. CDR3 length equals 13 residues. The CDR3: CASSDSLNTEAFF. DNA for the CDR3: TGTGCCAGCAGCGACAGCTTGAACACTGAAGCTTTCTTT.

V gene TRBV6-1 combines with J gene TRBJ2-3; unclear D gene. CDR1 and CDR2 (germline): MNHNS, SASEGT. This CDR3 spans 14 amino acids. With 7 bases removed from V and 0 bases from J, the gap between germline ends came to 11 bases. The CDR3, as DNA: TGTGCCAGCAAGGTCACGGAAAGCACAGATACGCAGTATTTT. Translated, it gives CASKVTESTDTQYF.

The chain recombines TRBV6-6 with TRBJ1-1; no reliable D call. Germline assignment: CDR1 MNHNY and CDR2 SVGAGI (reference sequence). V was cut by 0 bases and J by 11 bases, with 19 bases left in between. The CDR3 consists of 15 residues. CDR3: CASSYSTQPALEAFF. The CDR3 DNA reads as TGTGCCAGCAGTTACTCAACGCAGCCCGCCTTAGAGGCTTTCTTT.

The chain carries TRBV18 and TRBJ1-5; D not resolved. V was pared by 6 bases and J by 1 base, with 7 bases between. Germline CDR1 is KGHSH and CDR2 is LQKENI. This CDR3 has 13 residues. Here the CDR3 DNA reads TGTGCCAGCTCCGGAGGGAGCAATCAGCCCCAGCATTTT. This translates into CASSGGSNQPQHF.

This chain joins TRBV7-9 and TRBJ2-1; the D call may be TRBD1 or TRBD2 (5 bases each). Germline loops: CDR1 SEHNR, CDR2 FQNEAQ (reference sequence). V lost 5 bases to trimming and J lost 12 bases, with 20 bases between them. This CDR3 region has 14 residues. The CDR3 here is CASSLPGTASGQFF. As DNA, the CDR3 is TGTGCCAGCAGCCTTCCCGGGACGGCAAGCGGGCAGTTCTTC.

This chain links TRBV4-1 with TRBJ1-4; TRBD1 agrees at 8 bases. CDR1 is MGHRA, CDR2 YSYEKL, per germline. J was trimmed by 10 bases and V by 2 bases; bases with no gene match: 6. The CDR3 contains 14 residues. CDR3 in amino acids: CASSQLQGGRKLFF. Written as DNA, the CDR3 is TGCGCCAGCAGCCAACTACAGGGGGGTAGAAAACTGTTTTTT.

The chain links TRBV5-4 to TRBJ1-2, with D possibly being TRBD1 (5 bases). CDR3 length: 13 residues. V dropped 4 bases and J dropped 2 bases, with 9 bases sitting between them. Germline-derived CDR1 and CDR2 are SGHNT and YYREEE (reference sequence). Here the CDR3 reads CASSGDRNYGYTF. In DNA, the CDR3 is TGTGCCAGCAGCGGTGACAGAAACTATGGCTACACCTTC.

This clone was recorded a few times. CDR3 region: CAWSVLVGDTIYF. The CDR3, as DNA: TGTGCCTGGAGTGTACTTGTGGGGGACACCATATATTTT. V gene TRBV30 combines with J gene TRBJ1-3; a possible D gene is TRBD1 (5 bases). The CDR3 has 13 amino acids. V was trimmed by 0 bases and J by 8 bases, leaving 11 bases between them. CDR1 is GTSNPN and CDR2 is SVGIG in the germline V gene (reference sequence). The full variable domain, completed using reference TRBV30 and TRBJ1-3, is SQTIHQWPATLVQPVGSPLSLECTVEGTSNPNLYWYRQAAGRGLQLLFYSVGIGQISSEVPQNLSASRPQDRQFILSSKKLLLSDSGFYLCAWSVLVGDTIYFGEGSWLTVV.

The genes are TRBV7-9 and TRBJ1-4; D remains unclear. V shed 5 bases and J shed 1 base, with 8 bases lying between them. The CDR3 contains 14 residues. Germline assignment: CDR1 SEHNR and CDR2 FQNEAQ (reference sequence). The CDR3 sequence is CASSARGTNEKLFF. As DNA, the CDR3 is TGTGCCAGCAGCGCCAGAGGAACTAATGAAAAACTGTTTTTT. Using reference TRBV7-9 and TRBJ1-4 for the parts outside the CDR3, the full variable domain is DTGVSQNPRHKITKRGQNVTFRCDPISEHNRLYWYRQTLGQGPEFLTYFQNEAQLEKSRLLSDRFSAERPKGSFSTLEIQRTEQGDSAMYLCASSARGTNEKLFFGSGTQLSVL.

V is TRBV2 and J is TRBJ2-7; D unclear. CDR1 and CDR2 (germline): SNHLY, FYNNEI. Trimming shortened V by 2 bases and J by 2 bases, and 10 bases separated the two germline ends. CDR3 length: 14 residues. CDR3 sequence: CASSEQDLTYEQYF. CDR3 nucleotides: TGTGCCAGCAGTGAACAGGACCTAACCTACGAGCAGTACTTC.

This chain uses TRBV6-5 with TRBJ2-6; D is uncertain. Trimming took 4 bases from V and 0 from J, leaving 10 bases between them. There are 16 residues in the CDR3. CDR1 is MNHEY and CDR2 is SVGAGI in the germline V gene. The CDR3 DNA reads as TGTGCCAGCAGTTCCCCCCGAAGCTCTGGGGCCAACGTCCTGACTTTC. It codes for CASSSPRSSGANVLTF.

The chain uses TRBV29-1 and TRBJ2-1, with 10 bases aligning to TRBD1. V shed 7 bases, J shed 9 bases, and the junction held 3 bases outside the gene matches. The CDR3 is made up of 11 amino acids. In germline, CDR1 is SQVTM, CDR2 ANQGSEA. As DNA, the CDR3 is TGCAGCGGACAGGGGGCTGGTGAGCAGTTCTTC. This sequence encodes CSGQGAGEQFF.

The J gene is TRBJ1-5, the V gene TRBV4-2; a weak D match, TRBD1 (6 bases). Trimming shortened V by 4 bases and J by 4 bases, and 23 bases separated the two germline ends. The CDR3 totals 18 residues. CDR1 is LGHNA and CDR2 is YNFKEQ in the germline V gene. The CDR3 nucleotides read TGTGCCAGCAGCCCCTCGACAGGAAATCAGGTGCAAAATCAGCCCCAGCATTTT. Protein product: CASSPSTGNQVQNQPQHF.

This chain joins TRBV27 and TRBJ1-1, with 10 bases lining up with TRBD1. V trimming: 4 bases; J trimming: 3 bases; junction bases outside the gene matches: 11. The length of the CDR3 is 17 residues. Germline V gives CDR1 MNHEY, CDR2 SMNVEV (reference sequence). CDR3 nucleotides: TGTGCCAGCAGTTCTCTCGGACAGGGGGGTAGGGACACTGAAGCTTTCTTT. It specifies CASSSLGQGGRDTEAFF.

Note on this clone: Other DNA sequences in the sample encode the same CDR3. The chain is built from TRBV2 and TRBJ2-7, with D hard to call. Germline CDR1 and CDR2: SNHLY and FYNNEI. The CDR3 runs 11 residues. Trimming removed 1 base at V and 4 bases at J, with 2 bases between. The CDR3 here is CASSEGYEQYF. The CDR3 nucleotides read TGTGCCAGCAGTGAAGGGTACGAGCAGTACTTC.

The V and J genes are TRBV29-1 and TRBJ1-4, with D unresolved. V lost 3 bases, J lost 17 bases, and 16 bases lay in between. Per germline, CDR1 SQVTM and CDR2 ANQGSEA. The CDR3 is 11 residues long. The CDR3, as DNA: TGCAGCGTTGATCTTTTTGGCAAGCCCTTTTTT. It encodes CSVDLFGKPFF. Full variable domain (rest looked up from reference TRBV29-1 and TRBJ1-4): SAVISQKPSRDICQRGTSLTIQCQVDSQVTMMFWYRQQPGQSLTLIATANQGSEATYESGFVIDKFPISRPNLTFSTLTVSNMSPEDSSIYLCSVDLFGKPFFGSGTQLSVL.

The V gene is TRBV2, the J gene TRBJ2-3, with D tentatively TRBD2 (6 bases). The length of the CDR3 is 14 residues. Germline-derived CDR1 and CDR2 are SNHLY and FYNNEI. V lost 8 bases to trimming and J lost 3 bases, with 15 bases between them. CDR3 region: CASGTGVGTDTQYF. The DNA for the CDR3 is TGTGCCAGCGGGACGGGAGTTGGTACAGATACGCAGTATTTT.

This chain links TRBV6-5 with TRBJ2-2; no clear D gene. The CDR3 is 13 residues long. Between the trimmed V and J ends, which lost 6 bases and 4 bases, there was a span of 9 bases. Germline V lookup: CDR1 MNHEY, CDR2 SVGAGI. DNA for the CDR3: TGTGCCAGCAGATATCACTCCACCGGGGAGCTGTTTTTT. This sequence encodes CASRYHSTGELFF.

V is TRBV5-6 and J is TRBJ2-7, with D unresolved. Germline V gene data show CDR1 as SGHDT and CDR2 as YYEEEE. The V end was cut by 0 bases, the J end by 1 base, with 17 bases between. The CDR3 contains 17 residues. CDR3 bases: TGTGCCAGCAGCTTGGAGGCATATGTTGATCCTTCCTACGAGCAGTACGTC. Protein product: CASSLEAYVDPSYEQYV.

The chain employs TRBV5-6 and TRBJ1-2; D gene ambiguous. The CDR3 is 12 residues long. V was clipped by 4 bases and J by 8 bases, with 12 bases between them. CDR1 is SGHDT, CDR2 YYEEEE, per germline. Here the CDR3 DNA reads TGTGCCAGCAGCCCCTATGGGGTCGGCTACACCTTC. Translation gives CASSPYGVGYTF.

As DNA, the CDR3 is TGTGCCAGCTCACCTCTAGCGGGGGCTAGCACAGATACGCAGTATTTT. Protein sequence: CASSPLAGASTDTQYF. The chain links TRBV18 to TRBJ2-3; 10 bases are shared with TRBD2. Germline trimming cut 3 bases from V and 0 bases from J; bases unmatched to any gene: 3. CDR1 is KGHSH, CDR2 LQKENI, per germline. The CDR3 totals 16 residues.

This rearrangement joins TRBV19 to TRBJ2-7; tentatively, D is TRBD2 (6 bases). Looked up from germline, CDR1 is LNHDA and CDR2 is SQIVND (reference sequence). Trimming removed 3 bases at V and 2 bases at J, with 11 bases between. This CDR3 is 14 amino acids long. The CDR3 protein is CASSMTSRTYEQYF. The CDR3 DNA reads TGTGCCAGTAGTATGACTAGTCGCACCTACGAGCAGTACTTC.

This chain's CDR3 is CASSPRQGLDTGELFF. Here the CDR3 DNA reads TGTGCCAGCAGCCCAAGACAGGGTTTAGACACCGGGGAGCTGTTTTTT. The rearrangement links TRBV7-6 to TRBJ2-2; 7 bases are a match to TRBD1. The J segment lost 3 bases and the V segment lost 5 bases, leaving 9 bases of the junction unmatched. Germline loops: CDR1 SGHVS, CDR2 FNYEAQ. The CDR3 sequence is 16 residues long.